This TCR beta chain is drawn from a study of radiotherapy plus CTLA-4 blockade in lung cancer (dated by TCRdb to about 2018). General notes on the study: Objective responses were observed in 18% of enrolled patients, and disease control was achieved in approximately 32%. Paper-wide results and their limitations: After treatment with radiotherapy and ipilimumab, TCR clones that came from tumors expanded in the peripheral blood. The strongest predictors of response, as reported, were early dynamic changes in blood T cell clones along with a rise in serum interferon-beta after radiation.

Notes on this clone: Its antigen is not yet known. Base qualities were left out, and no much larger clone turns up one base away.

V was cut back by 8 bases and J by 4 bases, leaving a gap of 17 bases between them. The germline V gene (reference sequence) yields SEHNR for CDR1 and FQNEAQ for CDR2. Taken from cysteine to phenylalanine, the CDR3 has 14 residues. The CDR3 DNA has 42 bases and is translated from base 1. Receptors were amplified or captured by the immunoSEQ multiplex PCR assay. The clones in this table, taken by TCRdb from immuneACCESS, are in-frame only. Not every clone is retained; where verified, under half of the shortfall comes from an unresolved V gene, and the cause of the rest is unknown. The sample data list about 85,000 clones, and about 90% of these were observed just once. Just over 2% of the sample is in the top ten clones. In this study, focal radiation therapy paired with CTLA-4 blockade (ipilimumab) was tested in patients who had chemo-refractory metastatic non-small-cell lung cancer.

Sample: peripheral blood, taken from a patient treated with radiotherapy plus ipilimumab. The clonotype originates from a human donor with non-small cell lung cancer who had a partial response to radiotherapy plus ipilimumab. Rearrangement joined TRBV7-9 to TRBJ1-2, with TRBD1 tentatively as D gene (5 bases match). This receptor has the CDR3 CASHPGGSPYGYTF. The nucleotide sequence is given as TGTGCCAGCCACCCGGGGGGTAGTCCCTATGGCTACACCTTC.